This T cell receptor (beta chain) derives from a study of blood T cell repertoires in COVID-19. In the study overall: The United States, Italy and Spain provided the acute and convalescent COVID-19 samples. T cells, B-cell-depleted T cells, or PBMCs provided the cDNA or gDNA that served as material.

In the original analysis: Cell counts per sample came from amplifying reference gene primers. The protocol was immunoSEQ multiplex PCR, while the TCRdb copy is restricted to in-frame clones and leaves out a portion. That table furnishes V, J and clone size, whereas the DNA furnished D and trimming. Of over 200,000 clones in the sample, 70% to 90% were seen once. Germline values: CDR1 LGHNA, CDR2 YSLEER. This CDR3 is 16 amino acids long. V lost 0 bases and J lost 4; bases outside the gene matches: 8. Enrollees, about 18 to 90 years old, lived in 25 or so US areas. The sample comprised PBMCs or T cells enriched from blood (not recorded which). The chain links TRBV4-3 to TRBJ2-5, with TRBD2 matching 7 bases. The clonotype was recovered from a woman aged 50 to 65 in a cohort exposed to, infected with or recovered from COVID-19 (not recorded which). The CDR3 here is CASSQESGREGETQYF. The CDR3 region has the DNA TGCGCCAGCAGCCAAGAGTCGGGCAGGGAGGGAGAGACCCAGTACTTC.